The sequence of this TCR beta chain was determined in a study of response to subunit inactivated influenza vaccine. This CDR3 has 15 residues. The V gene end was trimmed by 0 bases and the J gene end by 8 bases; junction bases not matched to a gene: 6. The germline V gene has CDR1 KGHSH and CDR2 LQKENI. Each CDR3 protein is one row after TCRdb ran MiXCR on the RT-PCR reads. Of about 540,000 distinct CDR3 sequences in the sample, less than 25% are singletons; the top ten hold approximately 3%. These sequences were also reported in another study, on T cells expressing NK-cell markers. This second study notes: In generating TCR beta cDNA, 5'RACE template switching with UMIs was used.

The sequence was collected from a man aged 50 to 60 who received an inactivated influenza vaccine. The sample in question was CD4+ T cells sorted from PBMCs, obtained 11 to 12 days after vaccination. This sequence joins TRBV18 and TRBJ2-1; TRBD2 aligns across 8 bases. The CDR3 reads CASSPPISGIDEQFF. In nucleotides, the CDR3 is TGTGCCAGCTCACCACCGATTAGCGGGATCGATGAGCAGTTCTTC.